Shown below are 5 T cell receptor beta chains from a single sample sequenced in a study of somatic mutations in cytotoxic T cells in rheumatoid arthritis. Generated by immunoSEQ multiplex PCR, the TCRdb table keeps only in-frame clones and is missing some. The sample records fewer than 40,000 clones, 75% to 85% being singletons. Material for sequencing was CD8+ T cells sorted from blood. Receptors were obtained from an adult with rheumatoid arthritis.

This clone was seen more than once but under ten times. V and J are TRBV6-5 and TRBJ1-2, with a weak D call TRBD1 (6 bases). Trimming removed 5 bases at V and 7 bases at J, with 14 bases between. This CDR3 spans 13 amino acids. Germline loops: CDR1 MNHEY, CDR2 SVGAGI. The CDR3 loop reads CASSPWTESGYTF. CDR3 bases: TGTGCCAGCAGTCCCTGGACAGAAAGTGGCTACACCTTC.

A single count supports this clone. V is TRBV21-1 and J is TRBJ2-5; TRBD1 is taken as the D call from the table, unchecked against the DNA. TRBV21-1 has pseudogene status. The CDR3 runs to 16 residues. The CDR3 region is CASSKLHRPFQETQYF. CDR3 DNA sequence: TGTGCCAGCAGCAAATTGCACAGACCCTTCCAAGAGACCCAGTACTTC.

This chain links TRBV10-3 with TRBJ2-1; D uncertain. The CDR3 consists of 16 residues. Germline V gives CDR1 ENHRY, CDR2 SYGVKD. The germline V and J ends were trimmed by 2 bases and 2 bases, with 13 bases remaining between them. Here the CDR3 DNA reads TGTGCCATCAGTGAGGGTATGGCGCCCCCCTACAATGAGCAGTTCTTC. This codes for CAISEGMAPPYNEQFF.

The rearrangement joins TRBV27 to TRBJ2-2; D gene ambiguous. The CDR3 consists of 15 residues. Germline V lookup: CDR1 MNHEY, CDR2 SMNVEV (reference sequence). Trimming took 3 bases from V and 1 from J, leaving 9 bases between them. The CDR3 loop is CASSLKGWNTGELFF. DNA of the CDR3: TGTGCCAGCAGTTTGAAAGGATGGAACACCGGGGAGCTGTTTTTT.

The CDR3 sequence: CASSFAGSHGYTF. In nucleotides, the CDR3 is TGCGCCAGCAGCTTTGCGGGGTCACATGGCTACACCTTC. This rearrangement joins TRBV5-1 to TRBJ1-2; the D is unclear. The CDR3 extends over 13 amino acids. V gave up 2 bases and J gave up 6 bases, with 11 bases separating them. The germline CDR1 and CDR2 sequences are SGHRS and YFSETQ.